The 3 T cell receptor beta chains below were found in one sample sequenced in a study of T cell responses to AZD1222 COVID-19 vaccine. TCRdb's copy holds only in-frame clones and misses some; the assay was immunoSEQ multiplex PCR. The sample has 110,000 to 150,000 clones, approximately 85% seen once. The material was peripheral blood, obtained on day 0 of AZD1222 vaccination. Source of these receptors: an adult in good health.

J is TRBJ2-1 and V is TRBV27, with 10 bases fitting TRBD2. The germline V gene encodes CDR1 MNHEY and CDR2 SMNVEV (reference sequence). The length of the CDR3 is 20 residues. J was trimmed by 0 bases and V by 8 bases; bases with no gene match: 19. The CDR3 DNA is TGTGCCAGCCGATATGATAGCGGGAGGAGAAAATTAAGCTCCTACAATGAGCAGTTCTTC. Translation gives CASRYDSGRRKLSSYNEQFF.

This clone was counted once. This rearrangement joins TRBV3-1 (or the pseudogene TRBV3-2) to TRBJ2-7; 11 bases line up with TRBD2. The CDR3 totals 16 residues. V lost 6 bases, J lost 3 bases, and 10 bases stayed unmatched. Germline V gene sequence: CDR1 LGHDT, CDR2 YNNKEL (reference sequence). The CDR3 loop is CASSPTLAGADYEQYF. Written as DNA, the CDR3 is TGTGCCAGCAGTCCCACACTAGCGGGGGCGGACTACGAGCAGTACTTC.

This sequence joins TRBV30 and TRBJ2-7, with 13 bases matching TRBD2. CDR3 length: 17 residues. In germline, CDR1 is GTSNPN, CDR2 SVGIG (reference sequence). Unmatched junction bases numbered 17, after V lost 4 bases and J lost 8 bases. The CDR3 DNA sequence: TGTGCCTGGACCACCTTTTCCGGGACTAGCGGGGCCGAGCAGCAGTACTTC. This codes for CAWTTFSGTSGAEQQYF.